One T cell receptor beta chain is described in this entry. Its antigen is not known. Profiled with immunoSEQ multiplex PCR; TCRdb holds only in-frame clones, not every one. The profile shows some 21,000 clones, around 95% of them singletons. The source of the sample is a study of regulatory and conventional T cells in RAG deficiency. Genomic DNA came from blood conventional CD4+ T cells gated CD25-low CD127-high. Findings and caveats of the study: Patient subsets had shorter CDR3s; Omenn Treg-Tconv overlap exceeded 90%. Compared with controls, unique Treg TCR beta sequences dropped around 100-fold in Omenn syndrome and CID/AS. Control T-cell subsets had markedly higher Shannon entropy and lower Simpson indices than RAG-deficient patients.

Trimming shortened V by 4 bases and J by 1 base, and 12 bases separated the two germline ends. The germline gives CDR1 SGHRS, CDR2 YFSETQ. The CDR3 covers 15 residues. The same data also contributed to another study, on regulatory T cells. That paper notes: The primer mix had 52 TRBV and 13 TRBJ primers. Patient repertoires had restricted TRB V-J pairs and skewed V and J usage, most in Tregs.

The specimen was CD25- CD4+ T cells sorted from blood. This TCR was sampled from a human donor in good health. This sequence joins TRBV5-1 and TRBJ1-5, with D perhaps TRBD1 (5 bases). CDR3 DNA sequence: TGCGCCAGCAGCCTGCTGGGGGGGAGCAATCAGCCCCAGCATTTT. Amino acid sequence: CASSLLGGSNQPQHF.